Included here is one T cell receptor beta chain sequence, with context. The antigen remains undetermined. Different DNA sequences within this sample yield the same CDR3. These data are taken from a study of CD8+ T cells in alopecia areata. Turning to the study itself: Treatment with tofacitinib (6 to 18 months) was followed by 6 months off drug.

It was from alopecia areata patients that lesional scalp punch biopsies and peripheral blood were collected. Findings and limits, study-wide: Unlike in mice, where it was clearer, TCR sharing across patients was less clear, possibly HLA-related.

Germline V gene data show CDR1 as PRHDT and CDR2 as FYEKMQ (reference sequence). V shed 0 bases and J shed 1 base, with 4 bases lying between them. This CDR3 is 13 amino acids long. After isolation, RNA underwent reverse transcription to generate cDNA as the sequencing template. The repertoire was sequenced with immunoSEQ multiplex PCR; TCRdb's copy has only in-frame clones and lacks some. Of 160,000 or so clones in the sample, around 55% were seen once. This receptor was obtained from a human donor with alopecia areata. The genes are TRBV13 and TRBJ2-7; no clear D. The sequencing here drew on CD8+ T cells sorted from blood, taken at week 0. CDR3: CASSLGGSYEQYF. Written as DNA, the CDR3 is TGTGCCAGCAGCTTAGGCGGATCCTACGAGCAGTACTTC.